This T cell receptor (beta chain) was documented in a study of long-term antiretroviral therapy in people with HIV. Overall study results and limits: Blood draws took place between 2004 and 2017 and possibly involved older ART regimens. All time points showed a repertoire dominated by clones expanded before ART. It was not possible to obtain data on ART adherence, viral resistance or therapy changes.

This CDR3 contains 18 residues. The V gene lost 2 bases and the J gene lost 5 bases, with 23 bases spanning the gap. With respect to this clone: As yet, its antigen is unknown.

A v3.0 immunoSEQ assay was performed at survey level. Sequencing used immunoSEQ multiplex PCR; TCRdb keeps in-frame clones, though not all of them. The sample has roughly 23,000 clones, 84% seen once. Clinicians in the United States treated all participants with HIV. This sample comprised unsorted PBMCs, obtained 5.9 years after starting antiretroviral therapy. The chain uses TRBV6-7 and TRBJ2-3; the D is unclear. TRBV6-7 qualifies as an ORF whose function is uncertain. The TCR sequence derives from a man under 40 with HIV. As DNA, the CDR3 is TGTGCCAGCAGTTACCGCCCCCAGGTGGGGATTGGTGAAGATACGCAGTATTTT. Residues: CASSYRPQVGIGEDTQYF.